These 13 T cell receptor beta chains share one sample of origin, sequenced in a study of early T cells in non-severe SARS-CoV-2 infection. One entry per CDR3 protein, called by TCRdb with MiXCR from the 5' RACE reads. The profile shows about 66,000 distinct CDR3 sequences, approximately 9.2% of them singletons. Sequences were obtained from whole blood. These TCRs come from an adult who was a healthcare worker with PCR-confirmed SARS-CoV-2 infection or an uninfected control (not recorded which).

This clonotype occurred many times. The chain employs TRBV27 and TRBJ1-5; D unclear. Germline loops: CDR1 MNHEY, CDR2 SMNVEV (reference sequence). Between the trimmed V and J ends, which lost 5 bases and 3 bases, there was a span of 26 bases. CDR3 length: 19 residues. The CDR3 DNA sequence: TGTGCCAGCAGTCTTATCCGGCCGGCCCCTTCGTCCCCCAATCAGCCCCAGCATTTT. It is translated as CASSLIRPAPSSPNQPQHF.

The chain employs TRBV10-3 and TRBJ2-1, with D maybe TRBD2 (6 bases). Germline V lookup: CDR1 ENHRY, CDR2 SYGVKD. V lost 1 base to trimming and J lost 7 bases, with 17 bases between them. CDR3 length equals 16 residues. CDR3 DNA: TGTGCCATCAGTGAGTGGCGGGACCCCTTCAGGAATGAGCAGTTCTTC. Amino acids: CAISEWRDPFRNEQFF.

The chain has TRBV12-3 or TRBV12-4 and TRBJ2-2; D gene uncertain. V lost 3 bases to trimming and J lost 5 bases, with 7 bases between them. This CDR3 is built from 13 residues. This chain's CDR3 is CASSFRKTGELFF. The DNA for the CDR3 is TGTGCCAGCAGTTTTCGGAAAACCGGGGAGCTGTTTTTT.

This clonotype came up many times. CDR3 DNA sequence: TGTGCCAGCAGCCAAGTATTAAAGCTGAACACTGAAGCTTTCTTT. Translating it yields CASSQVLKLNTEAFF. J is TRBJ1-1 and V is TRBV3-1; D remains unclear. Deletions cut 1 base from V and 0 bases from J, with 9 bases between. Germline loops: CDR1 LGHDT, CDR2 YNNKEL (reference sequence). The CDR3 is 15 residues long.

The sample holds many counts of this clonotype. V is TRBV4-2 and J is TRBJ2-7; no clear D gene. This CDR3 is 15 amino acids long. V was clipped by 0 bases and J by 2 bases, with 11 bases between them. The V gene's germline CDR1 is LGHNA and CDR2 YNFKEQ. This CDR3 is CASSQDLTVAYEQYF. The CDR3 DNA reads TGTGCCAGCAGCCAAGATCTGACTGTCGCCTACGAGCAGTACTTC.

This clonotype was seen at least ten times. This chain uses TRBV5-1 with TRBJ2-3; D unclear. The germline V gene encodes CDR1 SGHRS and CDR2 YFSETQ. Trimming removed 0 bases at V and 0 bases at J, with 8 bases between. CDR3 length equals 15 residues. The CDR3 DNA sequence: TGCGCCAGCAGCTTGGAGGCCTCTAGCACAGATACGCAGTATTTT. This codes for CASSLEASSTDTQYF.

This clonotype is medium-sized within its sample. The genes are TRBV6-1 and TRBJ2-5; D possibly matches TRBD1 or TRBD2 (5 bases each). Germline V gene sequence: CDR1 MNHNS, CDR2 SASEGT. CDR3 size: 16 residues. Trimming left V 2 bases short and J 1 base short, with 14 bases between. In DNA form, the CDR3 reads TGTGCCAGCAGTGAACCGGGACGACTGCGCCAAGAGACCCAGTACTTC. This encodes CASSEPGRLRQETQYF.

This clonotype appeared a few times. The gene calls are TRBV5-8 and TRBJ2-1, with a tentative D call TRBD2 (5 bases). V was trimmed by 2 bases and J by 9 bases, leaving 15 bases between them. Germline CDR1 SGHTS, CDR2 YDEGEE. The CDR3 has 14 amino acids. CDR3 loop: CASSLASRRSEQFF. DNA for the CDR3: TGTGCCAGCAGCTTAGCTTCTAGGAGGAGTGAGCAGTTCTTC.

This clonotype was recorded at least ten times. The chain is built from TRBV18 and TRBJ2-7, with 13 bases aligning to TRBD2. J was trimmed by 6 bases and V by 6 bases; bases with no gene match: 5. Germline CDR1 is KGHSH and CDR2 is LQKENI. This CDR3 region has 14 residues. The CDR3 is CASSSLAGGGEQYF. CDR3 coding DNA: TGTGCCAGCTCGTCACTAGCGGGAGGGGGCGAGCAGTACTTC.

This sequence joins TRBV20-1 and TRBJ2-7; TRBD1 or TRBD2 may be the D gene (6 bases each). Trimming shortened V by 5 bases and J by 5 bases, and 22 bases separated the two germline ends. This CDR3 is 15 amino acids long. The germline gives CDR1 DFQATT, CDR2 SNEGSKA (reference sequence). Here the CDR3 DNA reads TGCAGTGCTCGTGGGGGCCCAGGCGGAGGGAACGAGCAGTACTTC. This codes for CSARGGPGGGNEQYF.

This clonotype came up many times. The genes are TRBV12-2 and TRBJ2-7; the table calls TRBD1, which could not be checked here. TRBV12-2 is designated a pseudogene. CDR3 length equals 15 residues. This CDR3 reads CASRLIGTVIYEQYF. The CDR3 nucleotides read TGTGCAAGTCGCTTAATCGGGACAGTCATCTACGAGCAGTACTTC.

In its sample, this clonotype was seen a few times. V and J are TRBV5-5 and TRBJ2-2; D might be TRBD2 (6 bases). This CDR3 is built from 16 residues. Germline V CDR1 and CDR2: SGHKS, YYEKEE (reference sequence). The V and J ends lost 7 bases and 1 base respectively, with 17 bases between them. CDR3 residues: CASFGGSWMNTGELFF. The CDR3 DNA sequence: TGTGCCAGCTTTGGGGGGAGCTGGATGAACACCGGGGAGCTGTTTTTT.

This clonotype appeared many times. The chain employs TRBV29-1 and TRBJ2-7; TRBD2 agrees at 10 bases. Germline CDR1 and CDR2: SQVTM and ANQGSEA. The V segment lost 7 bases and the J segment 5 bases; nucleotides outside the gene matches: 11. The CDR3 is made up of 14 amino acids. In nucleotides, the CDR3 is TGCAGCGGCCGTTTTAGCGGGAGGAACCACGAGCAGTACTTC. Amino acids: CSGRFSGRNHEQYF.